A single sample gave rise to the 19 T cell receptor beta chains below, sequenced in a study of monozygotic twins with inflammatory bowel disease. Reprocessing the 5' RACE reads, TCRdb reports a single entry for every CDR3 protein and omits DNA. In all, the sample yields 300,000 to 400,000 distinct CDR3 sequences. Sequencing used blood. These receptors were taken from a human donor with ulcerative colitis or Crohn's disease, or a healthy co-twin of an affected twin (not recorded which).

The rearrangement joins TRBV5-5 to TRBJ2-2; TCRdb's assignment of TRBD1 cannot be checked, as there is no DNA. The CDR3 sequence is 15 residues long. The germline V gene has CDR1 SGHKS and CDR2 YYEKEE (reference sequence). The CDR3 loop is CASSVDRQNTGELFF.

The chain carries TRBV7-9 and TRBJ1-1; TCRdb's D call, TRBD1, is unchecked because there is no DNA. The length of the CDR3 is 14 residues. Germline assignment: CDR1 SEHNR and CDR2 FQNEAQ (reference sequence). Here the CDR3 reads CASSRTGSGTEAFF.

This sequence joins TRBV6-6 and TRBJ1-4; the TRBD1 assignment by TCRdb is unverifiable without DNA. CDR1 and CDR2 (germline): MNHNY, SVGAGI (reference sequence). This CDR3 comprises 14 residues. The CDR3 region is CASSDRGVYEKLFF.

V and J are TRBV7-9 and TRBJ2-1; TCRdb calls TRBD1, which cannot be checked without DNA. Germline assignment: CDR1 SEHNR and CDR2 FQNEAQ (reference sequence). The CDR3 has 16 amino acids. CDR3 in amino acids: CASSLEGGHFYNEQFF.

The chain carries TRBV27 and TRBJ1-1; the D call from TCRdb, TRBD1, cannot be confirmed without DNA. CDR1 and CDR2 (germline): MNHEY, SMNVEV (reference sequence). CDR3 length equals 14 residues. The CDR3 is CASSTRGLGTEAFF.

The V and J genes are TRBV20-1 and TRBJ2-3; lacking DNA, the TRBD2 call made by TCRdb goes unchecked. CDR3 length: 15 amino acids. Germline V lookup: CDR1 DFQATT, CDR2 SNEGSKA (reference sequence). The CDR3 reads CSARTLAGESDTQYF.

J is TRBJ2-7 and V is TRBV7-2; TCRdb picks TRBD2, but there is no DNA to check that call. There are 16 residues in the CDR3. Per the germline V gene, CDR1 is SGHTA and CDR2 is FQGNSA. CDR3 region: CASSFLGTSGGNEQYF.

The chain uses TRBV7-9 and TRBJ2-7; TCRdb indicates TRBD1, and absent DNA this call remains unverified. This CDR3 spans 15 amino acids. The germline gives CDR1 SEHNR, CDR2 FQNEAQ (reference sequence). CDR3 in amino acids: CASSFGDSALGEQYF.

J is TRBJ2-7 and V is TRBV7-9; the D gene TCRdb calls, TRBD2, cannot be checked with no DNA. The CDR3 covers 16 residues. Germline CDR1 SEHNR, CDR2 FQNEAQ (reference sequence). CDR3 region: CASSLAWTPTSYEQYF.

The chain recombines TRBV18 with TRBJ2-2; the D gene TCRdb calls, TRBD1, cannot be checked with no DNA. Per the germline V gene, CDR1 is KGHSH and CDR2 is LQKENI. CDR3 length equals 16 residues. This chain's CDR3 is CASSPDGTDPTGELFF.

This chain's CDR3 is CSVAGSGSTEAFF. This chain connects TRBV29-1 to TRBJ1-1; TCRdb selects TRBD1, and the lack of DNA leaves this call unchecked. The length of the CDR3 is 13 residues. Germline assignment: CDR1 SQVTM and CDR2 ANQGSEA.

J is TRBJ2-1 and V is TRBV5-1; there is no DNA to check the TCRdb D call of TRBD1. The CDR3 covers 13 residues. The germline V gene encodes CDR1 SGHRS and CDR2 YFSETQ. This CDR3 is CASRSDPTGGQFF. Combining the CDR3 with reference TRBV5-1 and TRBJ2-1 gives the whole variable domain KAGVTQTPRYLIKTRGQQVTLSCSPISGHRSVSWYQQTPGQGLQFLFEYFSETQRNKGNFPGRFSGRQFSNSRSEMNVSTLELGDSALYLCASRSDPTGGQFFGPGTRLTVL.

The chain recombines TRBV6-4 with TRBJ2-1; TCRdb designates TRBD2, a call that cannot be tested without DNA. The CDR3 contains 16 residues. The germline CDR1 and CDR2 sequences are MRHNA and SNTAGT. CDR3 residues: CASSAIAGGLYNEQFF.

The chain links TRBV27 to TRBJ2-3; the TRBD1 assignment by TCRdb is unverifiable without DNA. Germline CDR1 is MNHEY and CDR2 is SMNVEV (reference sequence). The CDR3 runs 17 residues. The CDR3: CASSRSRTGLRADTQYF.

The chain combines TRBV7-2 with TRBJ1-6; the D gene TCRdb calls, TRBD1, cannot be checked with no DNA. The CDR3 runs to 14 residues. Looked up from germline, CDR1 is SGHTA and CDR2 is FQGNSA. CDR3 sequence reads: CASSSQGYNSPLHF.

The CDR3 loop reads CASSEALGSEQFF. The chain employs TRBV2 and TRBJ2-1. CDR1 is SNHLY, CDR2 FYNNEI, per germline. CDR3 length: 13 residues.

V is TRBV9 and J is TRBJ2-1. The CDR3 is made up of 14 amino acids. Germline V CDR1 and CDR2: SGDLS, YYNGEE. The CDR3 protein is CASSVGSIGDEQFF.

CDR3 sequence: CASSQVGGLEQYF. This sequence joins TRBV4-1 and TRBJ2-7. The CDR3 is 13 residues long. Germline V gene sequence: CDR1 MGHRA, CDR2 YSYEKL.

The chain uses TRBV20-1 and TRBJ2-7; TCRdb returns TRBD1, unconfirmable since there is no DNA. Germline V lookup: CDR1 DFQATT, CDR2 SNEGSKA (reference sequence). The CDR3 has 14 residues. Here the CDR3 reads CSARRQGGSYEQYF.